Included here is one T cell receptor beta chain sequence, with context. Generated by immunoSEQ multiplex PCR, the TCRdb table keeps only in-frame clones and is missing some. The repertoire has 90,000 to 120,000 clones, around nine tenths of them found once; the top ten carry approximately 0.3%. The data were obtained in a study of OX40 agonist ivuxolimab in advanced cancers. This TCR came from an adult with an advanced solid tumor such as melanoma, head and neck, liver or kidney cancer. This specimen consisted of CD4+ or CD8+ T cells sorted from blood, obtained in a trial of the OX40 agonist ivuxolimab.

The CDR3 bases are TGTGCCAGCAGCCCCCGCCAAATCTATGGCTACACCTTC. It translates to CASSPRQIYGYTF. V and J are TRBV7-3 and TRBJ1-2; no reliable D call. Germline CDR1 reads SGHTA; CDR2 reads FQGTGA. V gave up 5 bases and J gave up 4 bases, with 11 bases separating them. The CDR3 sequence is 13 residues long.